The subject of this entry is one T cell receptor (beta chain). Its cognate antigen has yet to be identified. Per-nucleotide qualities are absent, and no much larger clonotype sits a single base away. These data come from a study of blood T cell repertoires in COVID-19 (TCRdb year 2020). A note on the overall study: Samples covering the acute and convalescent phases of COVID-19 were provided by collaborators in the United States, Italy and Spain. The prospective study material was composed of cDNA or gDNA derived from T cells, B-cell-depleted T cells, or PBMCs. Subjects who had been exposed to COVID-19, were actively infected with it, or had recovered from it provided the deeply sampled blood TCRbeta repertoires that made up the dataset. A freely available public database, intended as a resource for researchers studying the immune response to SARS-CoV-2, is where the repertoires were released. Samples came from the ongoing ImmuneRACE study (first 160 participants) plus 1,254 subjects from 6 global collaborators. Nearly every sample came with metadata listing a de-identified subject ID, COVID-19 status, age in years and sex. Where HLA class I and class II types were available, the types were taken from metadata supplied by the sample provider, not from assay-based typing.

What the research found in general, with its limitations: How much clinical and demographic metadata was included differed by source and by participant, and the metadata was provided uncurated.

The germline V gene specifies MNHEY as CDR1 and SVGAGI as CDR2. The V end loses 6 bases and the J end loses 2 bases, and a stretch of 11 bases separates them. The CDR3 runs 14 residues from the cysteine to the phenylalanine. Left in the record is the CDR3 DNA by itself, 42 bases read in frame from the first base. Collaborating institutions collected whole blood in K2EDTA tubes following their own protocols. For TCRbeta analysis, collaborators shipped samples in one of three forms: frozen whole blood, isolated PBMCs, or DNA extracted from either of those sample types. The immunoSEQ Assay, a bias-controlled multiplex PCR, was used to amplify TCRbeta CDR3 regions from genomic DNA. As for the original processing: The number of nucleated cells in each sample was estimated from the amplification of reference gene primers within the assay. Sequence reads were collapsed and filtered to measure the absolute abundance of every unique TCRbeta CDR3 rearrangement. For each sample, productive Simpson clonality was calculated by taking the square root of Simpson's diversity index across productive rearrangements. Here the immuneACCESS table is served through TCRdb, limited to in-frame sequences with V and J called. Missing clones are a known gap in these copies; in checked studies unresolved V genes cover under half, and the rest lacks a known reason. V and J calls and clone size follow that table, whereas D and trimming were derived from the DNA. Recorded for this sample are fewer than 300,000 clones; 81% of them occurred a single time. Jointly, the top ten make up 2.5% to 3% of the sample.

The origin of this receptor is a woman aged 55-75 years with active or convalescent COVID-19. The chain employs TRBV6-5 and TRBJ1-5; the D region possibly corresponds to TRBD1 (5 bases align). Sequencing used peripheral blood. The nucleotide sequence reads as follows: TGTGCCAGCAGAGGTGGGGCAGGCAATCAGCCCCAGCATTTT. It specifies CASRGGAGNQPQHF.